This T cell receptor beta chain stems from a study of T cell repertoires in cytomegalovirus infection (dated by TCRdb to between 2018 and 2020). As for the study more broadly: Recently identified HLA-C-restricted CMV epitopes, whose presentation resists viral immunomodulation, were targeted by peptide stimulations together with well-studied HLA-B-restricted epitopes. The HLA type of each donor mattered for the analysis, because public TCR beta signatures pointed to carriage of CMV infection along with the matching HLA type. Paper-wide results and their limitations: The ex vivo response was dominated by HLA-C-restricted CMV-specific TCR beta clonotypes, which also provided the single most frequent clonotype in two of eight donors. In both this cohort and an independent cohort of several hundred donors, the cumulative frequency of public TCR beta family members distinguished carriers of CMV infection plus the relevant HLA type.

Sequencer: Illumina HiSeq 1500. TCRdb reprocessed the public reads (quality trimming at Q25 with fastp, clone calling with MiXCR) and kept in-frame beta chains. Each entry merges the rows of one CDR3 protein and shows their most common DNA and genes. This sample comprises approximately 100,000 distinct CDR3 sequences, roughly 30% of them detected only once. The ten largest clones take up around 80% of the sample. According to the study, the label for this sample's treatment or condition signals: in vitro stimulation with specific CMV peptide epitopes to enrich CMV-specific T cells. As concerns this clonotype: Its antigen remains unidentified. Per-base quality was not reported, and no clone a single base away is much larger than it.

Germline trimming amounts to 8 bases on V and 0 bases on J, with 20 as the count of junction bases outside the gene matches. The CDR3 measures 20 amino acids from cysteine to phenylalanine. The entry retains the CDR3 DNA only, 60 bases that are in frame from base 1. CDR1 SNHLY and CDR2 FYNNEI were looked up in the germline V gene. Source: CD8+ T cells from cultured PBMCs, taken from culture after CMV antigen stimulation. The receptor was derived from a human donor in good health (CMV status not recorded). Some clones in this sample may be carry-over from other donors' samples. This chain is built from TRBV2 and TRBJ1-5; 9 nucleotides in the junction match TRBD1. The base sequence is TGTGCCAGCCTACCTCACGCCTGGGACAGGGCGTTCCATAGCAATCAGCCCCAGCATTTT. Its translation is CASLPHAWDRAFHSNQPQHF.